This T cell receptor beta chain appears in the sequencing data of a study of glioma-infiltrating T cells. This clonotype was recorded at least ten times. Trimming took 6 bases from V and 7 from J, leaving 16 bases between them. This CDR3 is built from 14 residues. TCR alpha and beta CDR3 regions were amplified from RNA using iRepertoire nested multiplex PCR. TCRdb re-called the multiplex PCR reads with MiXCR, one entry per CDR3 protein. There are around 180,000 distinct CDR3 sequences in the sample; around 42% occur only once, and roughly 5.2% lies in the top ten. The origin of this receptor is a human donor with low-grade glioma or glioblastoma, undergoing nonglioma brain surgery, or in good health (not recorded which). Sequences were obtained from glioma tissue, nonneoplastic brain tissue, or PBMCs (not recorded which). The chain carries TRBV12-3 or TRBV12-4 and TRBJ2-1, with D maybe TRBD2 (6 bases). For the CDR3, the DNA is TGTGCCAGCAGAGAATGGGGTGGAGGGAATGAGCAGTTCTTC. It is translated as CASREWGGGNEQFF.